The 25 T cell receptor beta chains in this list originate from one sample, sequenced in a study of long-term antiretroviral therapy in people with HIV. Researchers ran immunoSEQ v3.0 at survey level. Clones were sequenced by immunoSEQ multiplex PCR, and TCRdb holds only the in-frame ones, with some missing. The sample includes 35,000 to 45,000 clones, 86% of them seen just once. The material was unsorted PBMCs, obtained just before starting antiretroviral therapy. The receptor source for this set is a woman aged 18-29 years with HIV.

This clone has only one observation. A read error may produce the germline difference seen at one junction end. J is TRBJ2-7 and V is TRBV7-7; the D is unclear. This CDR3 is 12 amino acids long. CDR1 is SSHAT and CDR2 is FNYEAQ in the germline V gene (reference sequence). CDR3 loop: CASSTHGHEQYF. DNA of the CDR3: TGTGCTAGCAGCACCCATGGCCACGAGCAGTACTTC.

The chain uses TRBV4-1 and TRBJ2-6; D is uncertain. Germline CDR1 is MGHRA and CDR2 is YSYEKL. V was clipped by 0 bases and J by 0 bases, with 6 bases between them. There are 16 residues in the CDR3. CDR3 sequence reads: CASSQDESSGANVLTF. For the CDR3, the DNA is TGCGCCAGCAGCCAAGATGAGTCCTCTGGGGCCAACGTCCTGACTTTC.

Only one count was recorded for this clone. This rearrangement joins TRBV6-5 to TRBJ1-3, with a weak D call TRBD1 (5 bases). Trimming left V 6 bases short and J 0 bases short, with 12 bases between. The CDR3 spans 15 residues. Germline CDR1 MNHEY, CDR2 SVGAGI. CDR3 residues: CASSPDRSSGNTIYF. As DNA, the CDR3 is TGTGCCAGCAGCCCCGACAGATCCTCTGGAAACACCATATATTTT.

As regards this clone: At the DNA level, this CDR3 is encoded by other sequences in the same sample as well. The chain couples TRBV5-1 to TRBJ2-3; D uncertain. Deletions cut 0 bases from V and 3 bases from J, with 11 bases between. The CDR3 is 15 residues long. Germline CDR1 and CDR2: SGHRS and YFSETQ. In nucleotides, the CDR3 is TGCGCCAGCAGCTTGGAGAGGAGTTCTACAGATACGCAGTATTTT. Its protein is CASSLERSSTDTQYF.

This clone was observed a single time. This rearrangement joins TRBV27 to TRBJ2-1; 12 nucleotides align to TRBD2. The trim removed 0 bases at V and 3 bases at J, leaving 3 bases unmatched. The V gene's germline CDR1 is MNHEY and CDR2 SMNVEV (reference sequence). CDR3 size: 17 residues. CDR3 sequence: CASSLSGLAGFYNEQFF. As DNA, the CDR3 is TGTGCCAGCAGTTTATCTGGACTAGCGGGGTTCTACAATGAGCAGTTCTTC.

This chain connects TRBV5-6 to TRBJ1-1; D might be TRBD1 (5 bases). The V gene lost 8 bases and the J gene lost 0 bases, with 17 bases spanning the gap. The CDR3 contains 15 residues. Germline CDR1 SGHDT, CDR2 YYEEEE. The chain's CDR3 is CASHGQKFMNTEAFF. The CDR3 DNA reads TGTGCCAGTCATGGACAAAAATTCATGAACACTGAAGCTTTCTTT.

The chain links TRBV9 to TRBJ2-7; TRBD1 matches at 8 bases. The CDR3 sequence is 15 residues long. J gave up 5 bases and V 0 bases, and 7 bases lay outside the gene matches. Looked up from germline, CDR1 is SGDLS and CDR2 is YYNGEE. The CDR3 is CASSVGQGAINEQYF. CDR3 nucleotides: TGTGCCAGCAGCGTAGGGCAGGGGGCTATCAACGAGCAGTACTTC. Complete variable domain (other parts from reference TRBV9 and TRBJ2-7): DSGVTQTPKHLITATGQRVTLRCSPRSGDLSVYWYQQSLDQGLQFLIQYYNGEERAKGNILERFSAQQFPDLHSELNLSSLELGDSALYFCASSVGQGAINEQYFGPGTRLTVT.

The rearrangement joins TRBV18 to TRBJ1-1; D is unclear. CDR1 and CDR2 (germline): KGHSH, LQKENI. The length of the CDR3 is 14 residues. V dropped 2 bases and J dropped 5 bases, with 12 bases sitting between them. CDR3 sequence: CASSPGRTGTEAFF. In nucleotides, the CDR3 is TGTGCCAGCTCACCAGGGCGGACGGGGACTGAAGCTTTCTTT. Full variable domain (outside the CDR3, taken from reference TRBV18 and TRBJ1-1): NAGVMQNPRHLVRRRGQEARLRCSPMKGHSHVYWYRQLPEEGLKFMVYLQKENIIDESGMPKERFSAEFPKEGPSILRIQQVVRGDSAAYFCASSPGRTGTEAFFGQGTRLTVV.

The chain has TRBV7-2 and TRBJ2-5; possibly TRBD1 for D (5 bases). Germline CDR1 and CDR2: SGHTA and FQGNSA. V was trimmed by 3 bases and J by 5 bases, leaving 16 bases between them. This CDR3 is 15 amino acids long. This CDR3 reads CASSLNRGNGETQYF. DNA for the CDR3: TGTGCCAGCAGCTTGAATAGGGGTAACGGGGAGACCCAGTACTTC.

The chain is built from TRBV12-5 and TRBJ2-1, with 11 bases lining up with TRBD2. CDR1 and CDR2 (germline): LGHNT, FRNRAP. CDR3 length equals 15 residues. V trimming: 6 bases; J trimming: 4 bases; junction bases outside the gene matches: 5. The CDR3 is CASGPLAGDYNEQFF. The CDR3 nucleotides are TGTGCTAGTGGCCCACTAGCGGGAGATTACAATGAGCAGTTCTTC. Using reference TRBV12-5 and TRBJ2-1 for the parts outside the CDR3, the full variable domain is DARVTQTPRHKVTEMGQEVTMRCQPILGHNTVFWYRQTMMQGLELLAYFRNRAPLDDSGMPKDRFSAEMPDATLATLKIQPSEPRDSAVYFCASGPLAGDYNEQFFGPGTRLTVL.

This clone was found once. The genes are TRBV7-2 and TRBJ2-5, with D unresolved. Between the trimmed V and J ends, which lost 1 base and 2 bases, there was a span of 11 bases. The CDR3 runs to 15 residues. CDR1 is SGHTA, CDR2 FQGNSA, per germline. The CDR3 DNA follows: TGTGCCAGCAGCTTAGAACCGAGGAATCAAGAGACCCAGTACTTC. The encoded protein is CASSLEPRNQETQYF.

The V and J genes are TRBV4-3 and TRBJ2-3; D might be TRBD2 (7 bases). Trimming cost V 0 bases and J 2 bases, with 12 bases left between them. This CDR3 is 16 amino acids long. Per the germline V gene, CDR1 is LGHNA and CDR2 is YSLEER. Here the CDR3 DNA reads TGCGCCAGCAGCCAAGAGGAGGGGGGGCCCACAGATACGCAGTATTTT. This codes for CASSQEEGGPTDTQYF.

The chain carries TRBV9 and TRBJ1-3; D gene uncertain. With 4 bases removed from V and 3 bases from J, the gap between germline ends came to 11 bases. The CDR3 totals 14 residues. Germline V gene lookup returns CDR1 SGDLS and CDR2 YYNGEE. CDR3 amino acids: CASSLGDFGNTIYF. CDR3 in DNA: TGTGCCAGCAGCCTGGGCGACTTTGGAAACACCATATATTTT.

The CDR3 reads CASTGNYGYTF. The CDR3 bases are TGTGCCAGCACAGGGAACTATGGCTACACCTTC. This chain uses TRBV28 with TRBJ1-2, with D perhaps TRBD1 (5 bases). Germline V gene lookup returns CDR1 MDHEN and CDR2 SYDVKM. The CDR3 contains 11 residues. The V gene lost 7 bases and the J gene lost 2 bases, with 5 bases spanning the gap.

The V gene is TRBV9, the J gene TRBJ2-5; the match to TRBD1 covers 8 bases. CDR1 SGDLS and CDR2 YYNGEE come from the germline V gene. There are 17 residues in the CDR3. The junction had 14 bases not matched to a gene; V was cut back by 0 bases and J by 7 bases. The CDR3 region has the DNA TGTGCCAGCAGCGTAGAGACTGGGGCAGGGGGCGCGGGGACCCAGTACTTC. Protein: CASSVETGAGGAGTQYF.

J is TRBJ2-5 and V is TRBV7-8; D may be TRBD2 (5 bases). This CDR3 is built from 13 residues. CDR1 is SGHVS and CDR2 is FQNEAQ in the germline V gene. The ends were cut back, 7 bases at V and 5 bases at J, with 14 bases in the middle. CDR3 amino acids: CASIGNGGETQYF. CDR3 in DNA: TGTGCCAGCATCGGGAATGGCGGGGAGACCCAGTACTTC.

The chain couples TRBV28 to TRBJ2-7; D is uncertain. Trimming took 4 bases from V and 5 from J, leaving 15 bases between them. The CDR3 loop spans 14 amino acids. In germline, CDR1 is MDHEN, CDR2 SYDVKM. Here the CDR3 reads CASSYLGVGNEQYF. CDR3 bases: TGTGCCAGCAGTTATCTAGGCGTAGGGAACGAGCAGTACTTC.

V usage is TRBV19 and J usage is TRBJ1-5; D ambiguous. The CDR3 totals 16 residues. Trimming took off 5 bases at V and 5 bases at J, with 19 bases between the two ends. Germline CDR1 reads LNHDA; CDR2 reads SQIVND (reference sequence). CDR3 sequence: CASSHGRARKDQPQHF. The CDR3 nucleotides read TGTGCCAGTAGTCATGGGAGGGCACGGAAGGATCAGCCCCAGCATTTT.

There are a few counts of this clone. The rearrangement joins TRBV28 to TRBJ2-7, with 7 bases matching TRBD2. Germline V gene sequence: CDR1 MDHEN, CDR2 SYDVKM. The CDR3 is 16 amino acids. V lost 6 bases and J lost 0; bases outside the gene matches: 11. The CDR3 bases are TGTGCCAGCAGCCCGCGTCTAAGGACTAGCTCCTACGAGCAGTACTTC. It is translated as CASSPRLRTSSYEQYF.

The J gene is TRBJ2-1, the V gene TRBV15, with 7 bases aligning to TRBD2. CDR1 and CDR2 from the germline V gene are LNHNV and YYDKDF (reference sequence). With V trimmed by 5 bases and J by 10 bases, 11 bases remained unmatched. This CDR3 region has 14 residues. The CDR3 region is CATSLTREVAEQFF. The CDR3, as DNA: TGTGCCACCAGCTTGACCCGGGAGGTCGCAGAGCAGTTCTTC.

This rearrangement joins TRBV20-1 to TRBJ1-2; D is undetermined. V lost 6 bases and J lost 2, with 7 bases in between. CDR1 DFQATT and CDR2 SNEGSKA come from the germline V gene (reference sequence). There are 11 residues in the CDR3. CDR3: CSAGNNYGYTF. CDR3 DNA sequence: TGCAGTGCAGGGAACAACTATGGCTACACCTTC.

The CDR3 loop reads CASSPPSGGIVNTEAFF. CDR3 bases: TGTGCCAGCTCACCACCATCAGGGGGCATCGTCAACACTGAAGCTTTCTTT. The chain has TRBV18 and TRBJ1-1; 8 bases align to TRBD1. Unmatched junction bases numbered 8, after V lost 0 bases and J lost 2 bases. Germline V CDR1 and CDR2: KGHSH, LQKENI. This CDR3 spans 17 amino acids. Drawing the rest from reference TRBV18 and TRBJ1-1, the complete variable domain is NAGVMQNPRHLVRRRGQEARLRCSPMKGHSHVYWYRQLPEEGLKFMVYLQKENIIDESGMPKERFSAEFPKEGPSILRIQQVVRGDSAAYFCASSPPSGGIVNTEAFFGQGTRLTVV.

This chain links TRBV19 with TRBJ2-2; D is unclear. V lost 0 bases and J lost 3, with 11 bases in between. Germline-derived CDR1 and CDR2 are LNHDA and SQIVND (reference sequence). The CDR3 runs to 16 residues. CDR3 protein: CASSIDPGSDTGELFF. CDR3 coding DNA: TGTGCCAGTAGTATAGATCCTGGATCCGACACCGGGGAGCTGTTTTTT.

CDR3 DNA: TGTGCCAGCAGCGTAGGACGGACAGGCGGAAACTATGGCTACACCTTC. This codes for CASSVGRTGGNYGYTF. The chain couples TRBV9 to TRBJ1-2, with TRBD1 identical over 7 bases. CDR1 is SGDLS and CDR2 is YYNGEE in the germline V gene. The CDR3 is made up of 16 amino acids. The V gene end was trimmed by 0 bases and the J gene end by 2 bases; junction bases not matched to a gene: 7.

This clone turned up a few times. The chain links TRBV7-3 to TRBJ1-1; D ambiguous. Trimming left V 5 bases short and J 0 bases short, with 7 bases between. The germline V gene has CDR1 SGHTA and CDR2 FQGTGA. This CDR3 has 13 residues. CDR3 protein: CASSGDMNTEAFF. The DNA for the CDR3 is TGTGCCAGCAGCGGTGATATGAACACTGAAGCTTTCTTT.